Listed below are T cell receptor beta chains from one sample, sequenced in a study of T cells in Graves' hyperthyroidism and ophthalmopathy. MiXCR was run by TCRdb on the multiplex PCR reads, yielding one entry per CDR3 protein. The profile covers about 420,000 distinct CDR3 sequences, with around 16% appearing a single time and roughly 15% taken by the ten largest. The sample consisted of blood. The receptors shown here come from a young woman with Graves' hyperthyroidism. CDR3s include the opening cysteine and the closing phenylalanine or tryptophan. D genes are given only for firm matches. The size entry is marked missing in some rows and otherwise reads once, few, many or a size class.

V	size	J	length	D	DNA	CDR3
TRBV20-1	many	TRBJ2-3	15	-	TGCAGTGCTAGTGTAAGGGGGGGGCCGCGAGATACGCAGTATTTT	CSASVRGGPRDTQYF
TRBV28	many	TRBJ1-5	16	-	TGTGCCAGCAGTTTAGCACACAACGAGGGCAATCAGCCCCAGCATTTT	CASSLAHNEGNQPQHF
TRBV5-6	-	TRBJ2-7	12	-	TGTGCCAGCAGCTTGGAGGGGAGGCGGCAGTACTTC	CASSLEGRRQYF
TRBV19	many	TRBJ1-1	13	-	TGTGCCAGTAGTCGACAACGATCTGCTGAAGCTTTCTTT	CASSRQRSAEAFF
TRBV11-2	many	TRBJ2-1	15	-	TGTGCCAGCAGCTCCGTTAACCGCTCCTACAATGAGCAGTTCTTC	CASSSVNRSYNEQFF
TRBV7-8	few	TRBJ2-2	14	-	TGTGCCAGCAGCTTAGGGGGTAGCCCCGGGGAGCTGTTTTTT	CASSLGGSPGELFF
TRBV12-3/TRBV12-4	many	TRBJ1-1	11	-	TGTGCCAGCACCTTATCTGGTAAAGCTTTCTTT	CASTLSGKAFF
TRBV11-3	many	TRBJ1-1	13	-	TGTGCCAGCAGCTTTAACCGGGCAGCTAAAGCTTTCTTT	CASSFNRAAKAFF
TRBV14	-	TRBJ2-7	15	-	TGTGCCAGCACCCCCCCCCGGACGGAGACCTACGAGCAGTACTTC	CASTPPRTETYEQYF
TRBV27	many	TRBJ2-5	15	-	TGTGCCAGCAGACGAGCGAGTGCTACCCAAGAGACCCAGTACTTC	CASRRASATQETQYF
TRBV28	many	TRBJ1-4	14	-	TGTGCCAGCAGTTCCCCAGGACCCAATGAAAAACTGTTTTTT	CASSSPGPNEKLFF
TRBV12-3/TRBV12-4	many	TRBJ1-5	14	-	TGTGCCAGCAGGTGGGAGGCCCTCAATCAGCCCCAGCATTTT	CASRWEALNQPQHF
TRBV7-3	many	TRBJ2-3	15	-	TGTGCCAGCAGCCCCCCCCAAGGCGGCACAGATACGCAGTATTTT	CASSPPQGGTDTQYF
TRBV6-1	many	TRBJ2-1	11	-	TGTGCCAGCAGGCAGGGGCATGAGCAGTTCTTC	CASRQGHEQFF
TRBV7-9	many	TRBJ2-1	15	-	TGTGCCAGCAGCTTACGATCCGGGACTCCCAATGAGCAGTTCTTC	CASSLRSGTPNEQFF
TRBV28	-	TRBJ1-1	15	-	TGTGCCAGCAGCGTAGCTCTAGGGGCGGACACTGAAGCTTTCTTT	CASSVALGADTEAFF
TRBV7-9	many	TRBJ2-1	20	TRBD2	TGTGCCAGCAGCTCCCCCGGGGATAGCGGGAGGGCGCACCTTTACAATGAGCAGTTCTTC	CASSSPGDSGRAHLYNEQFF
TRBV7-7	many	TRBJ2-7	15	TRBD1	TGTGCTAGCAGCCTTAGACAGGGGGACTCCTACGAGCAGTACTTC	CASSLRQGDSYEQYF
TRBV28	few	TRBJ1-5	13	-	TGTGCCAGCAGTTTACTTACTGAGGAGCCCCAGCATTTT	CASSLLTEEPQHF
TRBV29-1	once	TRBJ2-7	13	-	TGCAGCGTTGAAGGGGAGAGGTCCTACGAGCAGTACTTC	CSVEGERSYEQYF
TRBV6-2/TRBV6-3	many	TRBJ1-1	16	TRBD1	TGTGCCAGCAGTTACCCCAGGGGGCGCGGTGACACTGAAGCTTTCTTT	CASSYPRGRGDTEAFF
TRBV20-1	many	TRBJ2-5	14	TRBD2	TGCAGGATCTCGAGGGCGCGGGGGGGGGAGACCCAGTACTTC	CRISRARGGETQYF
TRBV29-1	many	TRBJ2-1	13	-	TGCAGCGTCCTGACAGGTCCTAGGCAGGGACAGTTCTTC	CSVLTGPRQGQFF
TRBV11-1	many	TRBJ2-7	13	-	TGTGCCAGCAGCTCAGAGGCCATTTACGAGCAGTACTTC	CASSSEAIYEQYF
TRBV3-1	many	TRBJ1-5	14	-	TGTGCCAGCAGCCAAGATCCCGGCAATCAGCCCCAGCATTTT	CASSQDPGNQPQHF
TRBV9	many	TRBJ1-1	15	-	TGTGCCAGCAGCGTAGTAGGAGGTTTGCCCACTGAAGCTTTCTTT	CASSVVGGLPTEAFF
TRBV12-3/TRBV12-4	many	TRBJ2-7	15	-	TGTGCCAGCAGCGGCTCGGGGACGCACAACTACGAGCAGTACTTC	CASSGSGTHNYEQYF
TRBV9	few	TRBJ1-1	16	-	TGTGCCAGCAGCTTTAGAGGGTACAGGGCCAACACTGAAGCTTTCTTT	CASSFRGYRANTEAFF
TRBV13	-	TRBJ1-4	15	TRBD1	TGTGCCAGCAGCTTGACAGGGGGATCCAATGAAAAACTGTTTTTT	CASSLTGGSNEKLFF
TRBV20-1	many	TRBJ1-1	14	-	TGCAGTGCTAGTAAGTGGGCGGGGGCCACTGAAGCTTTCTTT	CSASKWAGATEAFF
TRBV20-1	few	TRBJ2-5	17	TRBD2	TGCAGTGTTAGACGACCTGCTAGCGGGAAGTACCAAGAGACCCAGTACTTC	CSVRRPASGKYQETQYF
TRBV27	-	TRBJ1-4	15	-	TGTGCCAGCAGTTTATCTAAGGGGGGCTTTGAAAAACTGTTTTTT	CASSLSKGGFEKLFF
TRBV9	few	TRBJ2-1	13	-	TGTGCCAGCAGCTTTGGAGATAGCGGTGAGCAGTTCTTC	CASSFGDSGEQFF
TRBV19	-	TRBJ1-5	15	TRBD1	TGTGCCAGTAGTACGCAGGGGGGGGTCAATCAGCCCCAGCATTTT	CASSTQGGVNQPQHF
TRBV4-1	-	TRBJ2-4	15	TRBD2	TGCGCCAGCAGCCTAACTGCTAGCGGAAAAAACATTCAGTACTTC	CASSLTASGKNIQYF
TRBV27	many	TRBJ2-7	15	TRBD1	TGTGCCAGCAGTTTAAGGGACAGGGGTTCCAACGAGCAGTACTTC	CASSLRDRGSNEQYF
TRBV12-3/TRBV12-4	many	TRBJ1-2	14	-	TGTGCCAGCAGTCCCGTTGCCGAGCGTTATGGCTACACCTTC	CASSPVAERYGYTF
TRBV11-2	many	TRBJ2-1	15	-	TGTGCCAGCCATAAAGGGCGGGACTCCTACAATGAGCAGTTCTTC	CASHKGRDSYNEQFF
TRBV12-3/TRBV12-4	many	TRBJ1-1	14	TRBD1	TGTGCCAGCAGTTTCCAGGGGGCAAACACTGAAGCTTTCTTT	CASSFQGANTEAFF
TRBV7-3	-	TRBJ2-1	15	TRBD1	TGTGCCAGCAGCACCGGGACAGCTGGGCGCGGTGAGCAGTTCTTC	CASSTGTAGRGEQFF
TRBV7-8	many	TRBJ2-4	15	-	TGTGCCAGCAGCCCCTTTGGGCGGGCCAAAAACATTCAGTACTTC	CASSPFGRAKNIQYF
TRBV2	many	TRBJ1-1	11	-	TGTGCCAGCACGTTGAACACTGAAGCTTTCTTT	CASTLNTEAFF
TRBV11-2	-	TRBJ1-1	16	TRBD1	TGTGCCAGCAGCCACTCAGGGGGCGTCTCCAACACTGAAGCTTTCTTT	CASSHSGGVSNTEAFF
TRBV11-2	many	TRBJ1-3	14	-	TGTGCCAGCAGCTCCAGAGGGTCAGGGAACACCATATATTTT	CASSSRGSGNTIYF
TRBV6-2/TRBV6-3	many	TRBJ2-7	15	TRBD2	TGTGCCAGCGGGTTGACCGGGACTAGCTCCTACGAGCAGTACTTC	CASGLTGTSSYEQYF
TRBV20-1	many	TRBJ2-3	15	-	TGCAGTGCTAGAGATGAAGCGGGCGACATGGGTACGCAGTATTTT	CSARDEAGDMGTQYF
TRBV7-3	-	TRBJ2-2	14	-	TGTGCCAGCAGCTTAACTAGCCCCACCGGGGAGCTGTTTTTT	CASSLTSPTGELFF
TRBV20-1	many	TRBJ2-7	14	TRBD2	TGCAGTGCTAGGACGGCTAGCGGACACCACGAGCAGTACTTC	CSARTASGHHEQYF
TRBV10-3	many	TRBJ1-6	14	TRBD1	TGTGCCATCAGGCCGGGACAGAATAATTCACCCCTCCACTTT	CAIRPGQNNSPLHF
TRBV6-1	many	TRBJ1-2	15	-	TGTGCCAGCAGTGAACCGCGCGGGGTTTACTATGGCTACACCTTC	CASSEPRGVYYGYTF
TRBV5-1	-	TRBJ2-1	14	-	TGCGCCAGCAGCTTGGGACTTAGAGAGGATGAGCAGTTCTTC	CASSLGLREDEQFF
TRBV7-2	many	TRBJ2-7	15	TRBD1	TGTGCCAGCAGCTTAGTCGGGACAGGGATATTGGAGCAGTACTTC	CASSLVGTGILEQYF
TRBV20-1	-	TRBJ2-7	15	-	TGCAGTGCTAGAGATCTTAACAGGGCGGGCTACGAGCAGTACTTC	CSARDLNRAGYEQYF
TRBV20-1	many	TRBJ2-6	14	-	TGCAGTGCTCCCGGAGGTCCCGGGGCCAACGTCCTGACTTTC	CSAPGGPGANVLTF
TRBV7-9	many	TRBJ2-3	13	-	TGTGCCACCTCACGAACCAGGACAGATACGCAGTATTTT	CATSRTRTDTQYF
TRBV5-1	many	TRBJ1-1	15	TRBD1	TGCGCCAGCAGCCAGAAGGACAGGACGAACACTGAAGCTTTCTTT	CASSQKDRTNTEAFF
TRBV19	-	TRBJ2-6	15	TRBD1	TGTGCCGTGGGACAGGGTGGAACCGGGGCCAACGTCCTGACTTTC	CAVGQGGTGANVLTF
TRBV9	many	TRBJ1-1	15	-	TGTGCCAGCAGCGTAGTGGGGGTCACGAACACTGAAGCTTTCTTT	CASSVVGVTNTEAFF
TRBV7-6	few	TRBJ1-1	16	-	TGTGCCAGCAGCGAGAGGCAAGAAAGGCTCAGCACTGAAGCTTTCTTT	CASSERQERLSTEAFF
TRBV27	many	TRBJ2-7	15	-	TGTGCCAGCAGTTTAAAAGCGGGTTTCACCTACGAGCAGTACTTC	CASSLKAGFTYEQYF